This is a list of T cell receptor beta chains from one sample in a study of beta chain features in type 1 diabetes. The table came from immunoSEQ multiplex PCR; TCRdb's copy has only in-frame clones and leaves some out. The sample yields more than 110,000 clones, 6.9% seen once. The sequencing input was central memory CD4+ T cells from blood. The receptors derive from a woman in her thirties in good health. Both conserved end residues are part of each CDR3. The D gene is left open where the match is weak. Rows may omit the clone size; those that give it use once, few, many or a size class.

V: TRBV7-3; size: few; D: .; J: TRBJ2-3; DNA: TGTGCCAGCAGCTTAACCGGGGGAGATACGCAGTATTTT; CDR3: CASSLTGGDTQYF
V: TRBV13; size: many; D: .; J: TRBJ2-7; DNA: TGTGCCAGCAGCTTAGACGCGGGGCGCAGCGAGCAGTACTTC; CDR3: CASSLDAGRSEQYF
V: TRBV19; size: .; D: .; J: TRBJ1-2; DNA: TGTGCCAGTAGTAACAGGGACTATGGCTACACCTTC; CDR3: CASSNRDYGYTF
V: TRBV15; size: .; D: .; J: TRBJ2-7; DNA: TGTGCCACCAGCAGAGTAGCCTCACTAGATAGTCACGAGCAGTACTTC; CDR3: CATSRVASLDSHEQYF
V: TRBV30; size: .; D: .; J: TRBJ1-5; DNA: TGTGCCTGGAGCGGTAGCAATCAGCCCCAGCATTTT; CDR3: CAWSGSNQPQHF
V: TRBV5-1; size: few; D: TRBD1; J: TRBJ2-2; DNA: TGCGCCAGCAGCAGACTCGGGGTGACAGGGGGAACCGGGGAGCTGTTTTTT; CDR3: CASSRLGVTGGTGELFF
V: TRBV7-2; size: .; D: TRBD1; J: TRBJ2-2; DNA: TGTGCCAGCAGCTTAGACAGGGGGAACGGGGAGCTGTTTTTT; CDR3: CASSLDRGNGELFF
V: TRBV5-6; size: .; D: .; J: TRBJ2-6; DNA: TGTGCCAGCAGCTTGGATATGGGGGGTGGGGCCAACGTCCTGACTTTC; CDR3: CASSLDMGGGANVLTF
V: TRBV16; size: few; D: TRBD1; J: TRBJ2-7; DNA: TGTGCCAGCAGCCGACGGTCAGGGGGCTACGAGCAGTACTTC; CDR3: CASSRRSGGYEQYF
V: TRBV7-2; size: few; D: .; J: TRBJ2-2; DNA: TGTGCCAGCAGCTCATACGGACACCTGAGAACCGGGGAGCTGTTTTTT; CDR3: CASSSYGHLRTGELFF
V: TRBV7-2; size: many; D: .; J: TRBJ2-5; DNA: TGTGCCAGCAGCCCTAGGCTGGAGACCCAGTACTTC; CDR3: CASSPRLETQYF
V: TRBV27; size: few; D: TRBD1; J: TRBJ1-5; DNA: TGTGCCAGCAGTTTCGGACAGGGGGGTCAGCCCCAGCATTTT; CDR3: CASSFGQGGQPQHF
V: TRBV28; size: .; D: .; J: TRBJ2-2; DNA: TGTGCCAGCAGTGAGAAGCGGCGGGAGCTGTTTTTT; CDR3: CASSEKRRELFF
V: TRBV9; size: .; D: .; J: TRBJ1-2; DNA: TGTGCCAGCAGCCCGACGTACTATGGTTACACCTTC; CDR3: CASSPTYYGYTF
V: TRBV6-5; size: .; D: .; J: TRBJ2-1; DNA: TGTGCCAGCAGACCCGGGACTTTCTCCTACAATGAGCAGTTCTTC; CDR3: CASRPGTFSYNEQFF
V: TRBV7-9; size: medium-sized; D: .; J: TRBJ1-1; DNA: TGTGCCAGCAGCTTAGCTGAAGCCCAAGCTTTCTTT; CDR3: CASSLAEAQAFF
V: TRBV7-9; size: few; D: .; J: TRBJ2-2; DNA: TGTGCCAGCAGCGCGTGGACCGGGGAGCTGTTTTTT; CDR3: CASSAWTGELFF
V: TRBV7-7; size: many; D: .; J: TRBJ2-5; DNA: TGTGCTAGCAGCCGTAGAGCGGAACTCCAAGAGACCCAGTACTTC; CDR3: CASSRRAELQETQYF
V: TRBV2; size: .; D: .; J: TRBJ1-2; DNA: TGTGCCAGCAGTGACCGCTATGGCTACACCTTC; CDR3: CASSDRYGYTF
V: TRBV7-2; size: few; D: TRBD2; J: TRBJ2-5; DNA: TGTGCCAGCAGCTTAGATAGCGGGAGCCTGGGGGAGCAGTACTTC; CDR3: CASSLDSGSLGEQYF
V: TRBV19; size: .; D: TRBD1; J: TRBJ1-1; DNA: TGTGCCAGTAGAAACACAGGGGGCACTGAAGCTTTCTTT; CDR3: CASRNTGGTEAFF
V: TRBV19; size: many; D: .; J: TRBJ1-2; DNA: TGTGCCAGTAGGACAGCCGGCCCCTATGGCTACACCTTC; CDR3: CASRTAGPYGYTF
V: TRBV19; size: .; D: .; J: TRBJ1-1; DNA: TGTGCCAGTAGTATAGACCAACGCTCGAGGGCTTCAGCTTTCTTT; CDR3: CASSIDQRSRASAFF
V: TRBV27; size: .; D: .; J: TRBJ2-7; DNA: TGTGCCAGCAGTCGTACACGGAAGGGGACCTACGAGCAGTACTTC; CDR3: CASSRTRKGTYEQYF
V: TRBV7-2; size: few; D: TRBD1; J: TRBJ1-5; DNA: TGTGCCAGCAGCCTATGGACAGGGAAGGGCAATCAGCCCCAGCATTTT; CDR3: CASSLWTGKGNQPQHF
V: TRBV7-2; size: .; D: .; J: TRBJ2-3; DNA: TGTGCCAGCAGCAAAGAGGGACTCCCCCCCACAGATACGCAGTATTTT; CDR3: CASSKEGLPPTDTQYF
V: TRBV5-4; size: few; D: .; J: TRBJ2-2; DNA: TGTGCCAGCAGCTTACAGGGGAACACCGGGGAGCTGTTTTTT; CDR3: CASSLQGNTGELFF
V: TRBV29-1; size: many; D: .; J: TRBJ2-1; DNA: TGCAGCGTTGCCAGCAATGAGCAGTTCTTC; CDR3: CSVASNEQFF